This is a list of T cell receptor beta chains from one sample in a study of tumor-infiltrating lymphocytes in primary liver carcinoma. TCRdb ran MiXCR on the multiplex PCR reads and lists one entry per CDR3 protein. This sample has nearly 50,000 distinct CDR3 sequences, with 60% to 75% found just once. The sample consisted of liver tumor tissue from sampling region 3. Receptor source: a man in his forties or fifties with primary liver carcinoma and hepatitis B virus infection. Both conserved end residues are part of each CDR3. Each record gives: clone size, J gene, V gene, D gene, CDR3 DNA, CDR3 protein. A D gene is named only where the DNA matches it firmly. Not all rows give a size; the values are once, few, many and, for expanded clones, a class.

abundance: NA; j_gene: TRBJ2-1; v_gene: TRBV6-1; d_gene: NA; CDR3nt: TGTGCCGGCAGTGAAGCGCGAGGGTACCTTGTCAATGAGCAGTTCTTC; CDR3aa: CAGSEARGYLVNEQFF
abundance: NA; j_gene: TRBJ2-7; v_gene: TRBV11-2; d_gene: NA; CDR3nt: TGTGCCAGCAGATTCCTTTTTAGCCTCTACGAGCAGTACTTC; CDR3aa: CASRFLFSLYEQYF
abundance: NA; j_gene: TRBJ2-7; v_gene: TRBV4-1; d_gene: NA; CDR3nt: TGCGCCAGCAGCCAGTCGCCCCAGAGGCGCTACGAGCAGTACTTC; CDR3aa: CASSQSPQRRYEQYF
abundance: NA; j_gene: TRBJ2-1; v_gene: TRBV11-1; d_gene: TRBD2; CDR3nt: TGCGCCAGGAGCTCCCAACTAGCGGGGGTAGACAATGAGCAGTTCTTC; CDR3aa: CARSSQLAGVDNEQFF
abundance: NA; j_gene: TRBJ2-1; v_gene: TRBV10-3; d_gene: NA; CDR3nt: TGTGCCACCAATGAAGGGTCTCGGCAGTTCTTC; CDR3aa: CATNEGSRQFF
abundance: many; j_gene: TRBJ2-3; v_gene: TRBV7-9; d_gene: NA; CDR3nt: TGTGCCAGCTTGGAAAGCGGCACAGATACGCAGTATTTT; CDR3aa: CASLESGTDTQYF
abundance: NA; j_gene: TRBJ1-1; v_gene: TRBV6-5; d_gene: NA; CDR3nt: NA; CDR3aa: CVSSYAFGGGTEASF
abundance: many; j_gene: TRBJ2-1; v_gene: TRBV6-1; d_gene: NA; CDR3nt: TGTGCCAGTCCTGGGCCGAGCTCCTACAATGAGCAGTTCTTC; CDR3aa: CASPGPSSYNEQFF
abundance: NA; j_gene: TRBJ2-1; v_gene: TRBV7-8; d_gene: TRBD2; CDR3nt: TGTGCCAGCAGGCCTAGCGGTTCCCCTTTCGGGGAGCAGTTTTTC; CDR3aa: CASRPSGSPFGEQFF
abundance: NA; j_gene: TRBJ2-1; v_gene: TRBV11-3; d_gene: NA; CDR3nt: TGTGCCGGCAGCGAAGGACCAGGGAATGAGCAGTTCTTC; CDR3aa: CAGSEGPGNEQFF
abundance: many; j_gene: TRBJ2-7; v_gene: TRBV6-5; d_gene: NA; CDR3nt: TGTGCCAGCCAACAGGAAGGGGGCTCCTACGAGCAGTACTTC; CDR3aa: CASQQEGGSYEQYF
abundance: NA; j_gene: TRBJ2-1; v_gene: TRBV12-3/TRBV12-4; d_gene: TRBD2; CDR3nt: TGTGCCAGCAGTAGAGGACTAGCGGGAGGCCGGAGCCCCTACAATGAGCAGTTCTTC; CDR3aa: CASSRGLAGGRSPYNEQFF
abundance: once; j_gene: TRBJ2-1; v_gene: TRBV11-2; d_gene: TRBD2; CDR3nt: TGTACCAGCAGCTACTCTTCGACTAGCTGGAGGGGAGGTGGGTTCTTC; CDR3aa: CTSSYSSTSWRGGGFF
abundance: NA; j_gene: TRBJ2-1; v_gene: TRBV6-5; d_gene: TRBD2; CDR3nt: TGTGCCAGCAGTTCGGGGGGAACCTCCTACAATAAGCAGTTCTTC; CDR3aa: CASSSGGTSYNKQFF
abundance: NA; j_gene: TRBJ1-1; v_gene: TRBV19; d_gene: NA; CDR3nt: TGTGCCAGTAGTAACAGTATGAACACTGAAGCTTTCTTT; CDR3aa: CASSNSMNTEAFF
abundance: NA; j_gene: TRBJ2-7; v_gene: TRBV2; d_gene: NA; CDR3nt: TGTGCCTGCAGTATAGCGGATTACGAGCAGTACTTC; CDR3aa: CACSIADYEQYF
abundance: NA; j_gene: TRBJ1-1; v_gene: TRBV5-6; d_gene: NA; CDR3nt: TGTGGCGACAGCGGAGGGGACGGAATGAACACTGAAGCTTTCTTT; CDR3aa: CGDSGGDGMNTEAFF
abundance: NA; j_gene: TRBJ2-6; v_gene: TRBV6-5; d_gene: TRBD1; CDR3nt: TGTGCCAGCATATTAGGACAGGGATCCTCTGTGGCCAACGTCCTGACTTTC; CDR3aa: CASILGQGSSVANVLTF
abundance: NA; j_gene: TRBJ2-5; v_gene: TRBV6-5; d_gene: NA; CDR3nt: TGTGCCAGCAGTAACGGGACCTCTCAAAAGACCCAGTACTTC; CDR3aa: CASSNGTSQKTQYF
abundance: NA; j_gene: TRBJ2-3; v_gene: TRBV11-1; d_gene: TRBD2; CDR3nt: TGCGTCAGCAGCCTCGGGACTAGCACGCAAACAGATACGCAGTATTTT; CDR3aa: CVSSLGTSTQTDTQYF
abundance: NA; j_gene: TRBJ2-1; v_gene: TRBV6-6; d_gene: NA; CDR3nt: TGTGCCAGCAGTCCGGGCGGAAATGAGCAGTTCTTC; CDR3aa: CASSPGGNEQFF
abundance: NA; j_gene: TRBJ2-3; v_gene: TRBV9; d_gene: NA; CDR3nt: TGTGTCAGCAGCTTAAGCCTAGGGGAAGATACGCAGTATTTT; CDR3aa: CVSSLSLGEDTQYF
abundance: NA; j_gene: TRBJ2-3; v_gene: TRBV5-5; d_gene: TRBD2; CDR3nt: TGTGCCAGCAGCTTAGGACTAGCGGGAGATACGCAGAATTTT; CDR3aa: CASSLGLAGDTQNF
abundance: NA; j_gene: TRBJ2-7; v_gene: TRBV11-2; d_gene: NA; CDR3nt: TGTGCCAACAGCTTAGACGCAGGGAATCGCTACGAGCAGTATTTC; CDR3aa: CANSLDAGNRYEQYF
abundance: NA; j_gene: TRBJ2-5; v_gene: TRBV29-1; d_gene: TRBD1; CDR3nt: TGCAGCTACCGACGGACAGGGCCGGGAGAGACCCGGTACTTC; CDR3aa: CSYRRTGPGETRYF
abundance: NA; j_gene: TRBJ2-7; v_gene: TRBV24-1; d_gene: TRBD2; CDR3nt: TGTGCCACCCTCCTGAGTAGCGGGGGCTCCTACGAGCAGTACTTC; CDR3aa: CATLLSSGGSYEQYF
abundance: NA; j_gene: TRBJ1-1; v_gene: TRBV12-3/TRBV12-4; d_gene: NA; CDR3nt: TGTGCCAGCAGTCGGGGAAGGACGGCTGAAGCTTTCTTT; CDR3aa: CASSRGRTAEAFF
abundance: once; j_gene: TRBJ1-1; v_gene: TRBV12-3/TRBV12-4; d_gene: TRBD1; CDR3nt: TGTGCCAGCAGTCCCCGGGACAGAAGTGAAGCTTTCTTT; CDR3aa: CASSPRDRSEAFF
abundance: NA; j_gene: TRBJ2-2; v_gene: TRBV12-3/TRBV12-4; d_gene: NA; CDR3nt: TGTGCCAGCAGTTTTGAAGTGGGCGCATGGTCCGGGGAGCTATTTTTT; CDR3aa: CASSFEVGAWSGELFF
abundance: NA; j_gene: TRBJ2-1; v_gene: TRBV29-1; d_gene: NA; CDR3nt: TGCAGCGTTGAGGATCCCCGGAGCGCCTACAATGAGCAGTTCTTC; CDR3aa: CSVEDPRSAYNEQFF
abundance: few; j_gene: TRBJ2-3; v_gene: TRBV5-1; d_gene: NA; CDR3nt: TGCGCCAGCAGCTTGGGGCAGGGGAATGGAGATACGCAGTATTTT; CDR3aa: CASSLGQGNGDTQYF
abundance: NA; j_gene: TRBJ2-3; v_gene: TRBV29-1; d_gene: NA; CDR3nt: TGCAGCGTTATTCTTCCGGGAGTCGTAGATACGCAGTATTTT; CDR3aa: CSVILPGVVDTQYF
abundance: NA; j_gene: TRBJ2-7; v_gene: TRBV28; d_gene: NA; CDR3nt: TGTACCAGCAGTCTTCAGGGATACGAACAGTACTTC; CDR3aa: CTSSLQGYEQYF
abundance: NA; j_gene: TRBJ1-2; v_gene: TRBV7-8; d_gene: TRBD1; CDR3nt: TGTACCAGCAGCTTAGGGAAGACAGGGAATGGCTACACCTTC; CDR3aa: CTSSLGKTGNGYTF
abundance: NA; j_gene: TRBJ2-3; v_gene: TRBV12-3/TRBV12-4; d_gene: NA; CDR3nt: TGTGCCAGCAACCCCCGACTAACGGCTAGCACAGATACGCAGTATTTT; CDR3aa: CASNPRLTASTDTQYF
abundance: NA; j_gene: TRBJ1-2; v_gene: TRBV10-1; d_gene: NA; CDR3nt: TGCGCCAGTAGTGATAGCTGGAGGATAACTGGCTACACCTTC; CDR3aa: CASSDSWRITGYTF
abundance: NA; j_gene: TRBJ2-5; v_gene: TRBV12-3/TRBV12-4; d_gene: TRBD2; CDR3nt: TGTGCTAGCAGCGGACTAGCGAACCAAGAGACCCGGTACTTC; CDR3aa: CASSGLANQETRYF
abundance: NA; j_gene: TRBJ1-3; v_gene: TRBV4-1; d_gene: NA; CDR3nt: TGCGCCAGCAGCCAAGAGAAGACCGATGGAAACACCATATATTTT; CDR3aa: CASSQEKTDGNTIYF
abundance: NA; j_gene: TRBJ2-1; v_gene: TRBV5-1; d_gene: NA; CDR3nt: TGCGCCAGCAGCCCCACTGGGGTGGTAAACAATGAGCAGTTCTTC; CDR3aa: CASSPTGVVNNEQFF
abundance: once; j_gene: TRBJ1-1; v_gene: TRBV6-2/TRBV6-3; d_gene: NA; CDR3nt: TGTGCCAGCAACCCTTCGGGGGGCTCTGATGCTTTCTTT; CDR3aa: CASNPSGGSDAFF
abundance: NA; j_gene: TRBJ2-1; v_gene: TRBV6-1; d_gene: NA; CDR3nt: TGTGCCAGCAGTGCCCTCTCCACCAGGGGGGGCGATGAGCAGTTATTC; CDR3aa: CASSALSTRGGDEQLF
abundance: NA; j_gene: TRBJ1-3; v_gene: TRBV10-3; d_gene: NA; CDR3nt: TGTGCCATCAGCGAGATACAGAGCTCTGGAAACACCATATATTTT; CDR3aa: CAISEIQSSGNTIYF